This TCR beta chain was documented in a study of circulating tumor DNA in untreated peripheral T-cell lymphoma. Some clones are missing from TCRdb's copy, which holds only in-frame ones; the method was immunoSEQ multiplex PCR. The data hold about 9,200 clones, with around 76% observed a single time. The V gene lost 3 bases and the J gene lost 0 bases, with 9 bases spanning the gap. Germline CDR1 reads KGHSH; CDR2 reads LQKENI. This CDR3 contains 14 residues. This TCR was recovered from a human donor with peripheral T-cell lymphoma. Sequences were obtained from tumor tissue. The chain couples TRBV18 to TRBJ2-7; D uncertain. This CDR3 is CASSPAQSSYEQYF. Written as DNA, the CDR3 is TGTGCCAGCTCACCGGCGCAGAGCTCCTACGAGCAGTACTTC.